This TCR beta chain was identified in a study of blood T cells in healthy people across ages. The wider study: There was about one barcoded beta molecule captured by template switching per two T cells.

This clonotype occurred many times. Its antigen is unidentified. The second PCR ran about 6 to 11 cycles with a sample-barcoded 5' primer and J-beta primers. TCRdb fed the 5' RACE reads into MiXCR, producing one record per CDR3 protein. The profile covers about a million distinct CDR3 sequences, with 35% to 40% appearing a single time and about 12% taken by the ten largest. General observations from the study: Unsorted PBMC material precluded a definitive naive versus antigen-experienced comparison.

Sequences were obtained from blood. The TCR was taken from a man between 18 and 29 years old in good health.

This chain's CDR3 is CASSGLAGAYNEQYF. The DNA of the CDR3 is TGTGCCAGCAGTGGACTAGCGGGGGCCTACAATGAGCAGTACTTC. The chain is built from TRBV6-1 and TRBJ2-1, with 12 bases lining up with TRBD2. Matching the DNA end better, TRBJ2-7 makes the J call doubtful. The CDR3 length is 15 residues. Looked up from germline, CDR1 is MNHNS and CDR2 is SASEGT.